The next 27 T cell receptor beta chains were all read from a single sample in a study of T cell responses to AZD1222 COVID-19 vaccine. Produced via immunoSEQ multiplex PCR; TCRdb's table is partial and in-frame only. The table includes roughly 100,000 clones, roughly nine tenths detected once. The sequencing here drew on peripheral blood, taken 28 days after the second AZD1222 dose. The receptors stem from an adult who received the AZD1222 COVID-19 vaccine.

The rearrangement links TRBV29-1 to TRBJ2-2; 9 bases match TRBD2. Per germline, CDR1 SQVTM and CDR2 ANQGSEA. The J segment lost 7 bases and the V segment lost 5 bases, leaving 5 bases of the junction unmatched. The CDR3 contains 13 residues. The CDR3 loop reads CSVQRAGGGELFF. CDR3 DNA: TGCAGCGTTCAACGAGCGGGAGGCGGGGAGCTGTTTTTT.

The chain has TRBV6-5 and TRBJ2-1; 9 nucleotides align to TRBD1. The J segment lost 8 bases and the V segment lost 6 bases, leaving 5 bases of the junction unmatched. In germline, CDR1 is MNHEY, CDR2 SVGAGI. The CDR3 extends over 13 amino acids. DNA for the CDR3: TGTGCCAGCAGAACTCGACAGGGGGATGAGCAGTTCTTC. Amino acids: CASRTRQGDEQFF.

The chain uses TRBV11-3 and TRBJ2-2; D gene unclear. The V end lost 1 base, the J end lost 5 bases, and 2 bases lay between the germline ends. This CDR3 is built from 12 residues. Germline V gene data show CDR1 as SGHNT and CDR2 as YENEEA. CDR3 sequence reads: CASSLGTGELFF. CDR3 sequence (DNA): TGTGCCAGCAGCTTAGGGACCGGGGAGCTGTTTTTT. Together with reference TRBV11-3 and TRBJ2-2, the CDR3 gives the full variable domain: EAGVVQSPRYKIIEKKQPVAFWCNPISGHNTLYWYLQNLGQGPELLIRYENEEAVDDSQLPKDRFSAERLKGVDSTLKIQPAELGDSAVYLCASSLGTGELFFGEGSRLTVL.

This clone turned up a few times. This chain joins TRBV20-1 and TRBJ1-2; a possible D gene is TRBD1 (6 bases). Germline V gene sequence: CDR1 DFQATT, CDR2 SNEGSKA (reference sequence). Trimming removed 3 bases from V and 2 bases from J, with 10 bases in between. This CDR3 region has 13 residues. The CDR3 protein is CSASFQGNYGYTF. The CDR3 DNA sequence: TGCAGTGCTAGTTTTCAGGGGAACTATGGCTACACCTTC.

The gene calls are TRBV7-9 and TRBJ1-4; 7 positions match TRBD1. This CDR3 has 13 amino acids. CDR1 is SEHNR, CDR2 FQNEAQ, per germline (reference sequence). Trimming cost V 10 bases and J 5 bases; bases outside gene matches: 7. The CDR3 is CATKTGVNEKLFF. Written as DNA, the CDR3 is TGTGCCACCAAAACAGGGGTGAATGAAAAACTGTTTTTT.

V usage is TRBV24-1 and J usage is TRBJ2-6, with TRBD2 matching 12 bases. Germline V CDR1 and CDR2: KGHDR, SFDVKD. The length of the CDR3 is 19 residues. The junction had 8 bases not matched to a gene; V was cut back by 4 bases and J by 2 bases. The CDR3 bases are TGTGCCACCAGTGACCCCTCTAGCGGGAGGGGGACTGGGGCCAACGTCCTGACTTTC. Its translation: CATSDPSSGRGTGANVLTF.

The chain employs TRBV21-1 and TRBJ2-5; the D call of TRBD2 is as the table states it, not checked on the DNA. TRBV21-1 is termed a pseudogene. The CDR3 extends over 19 amino acids. The CDR3 is CASSKGRGLKRTGQETQYF. The CDR3 region has the DNA TGTGCCAGCAGCAAAGGACGTGGCCTAAAAAGAACGGGCCAAGAGACCCAGTACTTC.

This sequence joins TRBV19 and TRBJ2-5; 9 positions agree with TRBD1. The length of the CDR3 is 15 residues. V trimming: 5 bases; J trimming: 5 bases; junction bases outside the gene matches: 9. The germline CDR1 and CDR2 sequences are LNHDA and SQIVND (reference sequence). This CDR3 is CASSPGTGLIETQYF. The CDR3 DNA follows: TGTGCCAGTAGTCCCGGGACAGGGTTAATTGAGACCCAGTACTTC.

The gene calls are TRBV28 and TRBJ1-1; tentatively, D is TRBD1 (5 bases). The germline V gene encodes CDR1 MDHEN and CDR2 SYDVKM. V was cut by 6 bases and J by 2 bases, with 10 bases left in between. CDR3 length equals 13 residues. DNA of the CDR3: TGTGCCAGCAGGGGGCTGATAAACACTGAAGCTTTCTTT. The encoded protein is CASRGLINTEAFF.

Turning to this clone: Other DNA sequences in the same sample also yield this CDR3. The gene calls are TRBV7-6 and TRBJ2-3; D is ambiguous. Germline-derived CDR1 and CDR2 are SGHVS and FNYEAQ. The length of the CDR3 is 11 residues. Trimming removed 4 bases at V and 4 bases at J, with 3 bases between. CDR3 sequence: CASSSADTQYF. The CDR3 DNA reads TGTGCCAGCAGCTCAGCAGATACGCAGTATTTT.

The chain has TRBV25-1 and TRBJ1-1; D is unclear. Between the trimmed V and J ends, which lost 5 bases and 4 bases, there was a span of 14 bases. The CDR3 has 14 amino acids. Germline V lookup: CDR1 MGHDK, CDR2 SYGVNS. The CDR3 DNA reads as TGTGCCAGCAGTTGGTTAGCAGCGCGCACTGAAGCTTTCTTT. Translated: CASSWLAARTEAFF.

The V call is TRBV14, the J call TRBJ1-1; D is unresolved. Trimming stripped 1 base from V and 5 bases from J, with 11 bases between. This CDR3 spans 14 amino acids. Germline-derived CDR1 and CDR2 are SGHDN and FVKESK. CDR3 in amino acids: CASSQGGPGTEAFF. CDR3 DNA sequence: TGTGCCAGCAGCCAAGGGGGTCCGGGGACTGAAGCTTTCTTT. Supplemented by reference TRBV14 and TRBJ1-1, the full variable domain reads EAGVTQFPSHSVIEKGQTVTLRCDPISGHDNLYWYRRVMGKEIKFLLHFVKESKQDESGMPNNRFLAERTGGTYSTLKVQPAELEDSGVYFCASSQGGPGTEAFFGQGTRLTVV.

This clone was seen once. The V call is TRBV27, the J call TRBJ2-1; 13 nucleotides match TRBD2. The germline CDR1 and CDR2 sequences are MNHEY and SMNVEV (reference sequence). Trimming took 5 bases from V and 6 from J; bases not matched to a gene: 7. The CDR3 totals 16 residues. CDR3 residues: CASSPLTSGRGNEQFF. The CDR3 region has the DNA TGTGCCAGCAGTCCGCTAACTAGCGGGAGGGGCAATGAGCAGTTCTTC.

V is TRBV6-5 and J is TRBJ1-4; D gene uncertain. Trimming removed 6 bases at V and 0 bases at J, with 11 bases between. The V gene's germline CDR1 is MNHEY and CDR2 SVGAGI. The CDR3 runs to 15 residues. The CDR3, as DNA: TGTGCCAGCAGGGATAGGATGGCAACTAATGAAAAACTGTTTTTT. Translation gives CASRDRMATNEKLFF.

The rearrangement links TRBV18 to TRBJ1-2; tentative D call: TRBD1 (6 bases). Germline CDR1 and CDR2: KGHSH and LQKENI. V gave up 1 base and J gave up 2 bases, with 11 bases separating them. The CDR3 totals 15 residues. The CDR3 spells CASSPQPDSNYGYTF. The CDR3 nucleotides read TGTGCCAGCTCACCACAACCGGACAGCAACTATGGCTACACCTTC.

This CDR3 is CASTRDSPNQPQHF. The CDR3 region has the DNA TGTGCCAGCACCCGGGACAGCCCAAATCAGCCCCAGCATTTT. This chain connects TRBV2 to TRBJ1-5, with 7 bases lining up with TRBD1. The V segment lost 7 bases and the J segment 4 bases; nucleotides outside the gene matches: 7. The CDR3 totals 14 residues. The V gene's germline CDR1 is SNHLY and CDR2 FYNNEI.

J is TRBJ2-1 and V is TRBV10-1; TRBD2 agrees at 8 bases. Trimming cost V 6 bases and J 7 bases; bases outside gene matches: 11. CDR1 is WNHNN, CDR2 SYGVQD, per germline (reference sequence). The CDR3 consists of 15 residues. CDR3 nucleotides: TGCGCCAGCAGCCGCGGGGGGAGCGGGAGTAATGAGCAGTTCTTC. Translated, it gives CASSRGGSGSNEQFF.

V is TRBV29-1 and J is TRBJ1-3; tentative D call: TRBD1 (6 bases). CDR3 length equals 12 residues. CDR1 and CDR2 from the germline V gene are SQVTM and ANQGSEA. The V gene lost 7 bases and the J gene lost 5 bases, with 12 bases spanning the gap. The CDR3 loop is CSAGGPRNTIYF. Here the CDR3 DNA reads TGCAGCGCCGGGGGGCCTAGAAACACCATATATTTT. Looking up the rest from reference TRBV29-1 and TRBJ1-3 gives the full variable domain: SAVISQKPSRDICQRGTSLTIQCQVDSQVTMMFWYRQQPGQSLTLIATANQGSEATYESGFVIDKFPISRPNLTFSTLTVSNMSPEDSSIYLCSAGGPRNTIYFGEGSWLTVV.

This chain uses TRBV3-1 (or the pseudogene TRBV3-2) with TRBJ1-4, with TRBD1 as a possible D gene (6 bases). V dropped 4 bases and J dropped 5 bases, with 17 bases sitting between them. CDR3 size: 16 residues. Germline V lookup: CDR1 LGHDT, CDR2 YNNKEL (reference sequence). The CDR3 loop is CASSPRQVPRNEKLFF. CDR3 nucleotide sequence: TGTGCCAGCAGCCCACGACAGGTTCCCAGGAATGAAAAACTGTTTTTT.

The V gene is TRBV19, the J gene TRBJ2-5, with D perhaps given as TRBD1 or TRBD2 (5 bases each). Trimming took 4 bases from V and 1 from J, leaving 10 bases between them. Germline CDR1 is LNHDA and CDR2 is SQIVND (reference sequence). This CDR3 has 14 amino acids. CDR3 residues: CASSTGPLQETQYF. In DNA, the CDR3 is TGTGCCAGTAGTACGGGACCCCTCCAAGAGACCCAGTACTTC.

This sequence joins TRBV30 and TRBJ2-7; TRBD2 matches 13 bases. Germline CDR1 GTSNPN, CDR2 SVGIG (reference sequence). This CDR3 comprises 14 residues. V was pared by 4 bases and J by 1 base, with 1 base of the junction left unmatched. CDR3 nucleotide sequence: TGTGCCTGGAAGACTAGCGGGAGGTCCTACGAGCAGTACTTC. Protein: CAWKTSGRSYEQYF.

This chain uses TRBV7-9 with TRBJ1-1, with TRBD1 matching 11 bases. CDR3 length: 15 residues. The ends lost 2 bases at V and 3 bases at J; junction bases unmatched: 2. Germline assignment: CDR1 SEHNR and CDR2 FQNEAQ (reference sequence). CDR3 DNA: TGTGCCAGCAGCTTAACGGGACAGGGGGACACTGAAGCTTTCTTT. This translates into CASSLTGQGDTEAFF.

V and J are TRBV29-1 and TRBJ1-1; D call uncertain. CDR3 length equals 13 residues. Germline V gives CDR1 SQVTM, CDR2 ANQGSEA. The V and J ends lost 2 bases and 1 base respectively, with 8 bases between them. CDR3 in DNA: TGCAGCGTTGAACGCGATGAGAACACTGAAGCTTTCTTT. Translated, it gives CSVERDENTEAFF. The full variable domain, completed using reference TRBV29-1 and TRBJ1-1, is SAVISQKPSRDICQRGTSLTIQCQVDSQVTMMFWYRQQPGQSLTLIATANQGSEATYESGFVIDKFPISRPNLTFSTLTVSNMSPEDSSIYLCSVERDENTEAFFGQGTRLTVV.

V usage is TRBV28 and J usage is TRBJ1-1; 7 bases are a match to TRBD1. Germline values: CDR1 MDHEN, CDR2 SYDVKM. V shed 4 bases and J 6 bases; nucleotides not matched to a gene: 5. The CDR3 is 13 residues long. CDR3 region: CASSSLDRAEAFF. Written as DNA, the CDR3 is TGTGCCAGCAGTTCGCTAGACAGGGCTGAAGCTTTCTTT.

The J gene is TRBJ2-2, the V gene TRBV10-3; tentatively, D is TRBD1 (5 bases). The ends were cut back, 0 bases at V and 0 bases at J, with 11 bases in the middle. The CDR3 runs 17 residues. Per germline, CDR1 ENHRY and CDR2 SYGVKD. CDR3 nucleotides: TGTGCCATCAGTGAGTCGAAAGGGGCCCCGAACACCGGGGAGCTGTTTTTT. It specifies CAISESKGAPNTGELFF.

This sequence joins TRBV11-3 and TRBJ2-3, with 10 bases matching TRBD2. The length of the CDR3 is 16 residues. J gave up 2 bases and V 1 base, and 3 bases lay outside the gene matches. The V gene's germline CDR1 is SGHNT and CDR2 YENEEA. The CDR3: CASSLGTSGSTDTQYF. The CDR3 DNA sequence: TGTGCCAGCAGCTTAGGGACTAGCGGATCCACAGATACGCAGTATTTT.

The V and J genes are TRBV4-1 and TRBJ1-4, with D unresolved. This CDR3 is built from 15 residues. V was cut by 0 bases and J by 5 bases, with 10 bases left in between. Germline V gene sequence: CDR1 MGHRA, CDR2 YSYEKL. DNA of the CDR3: TGCGCCAGCAGCCAAGAAGCGACACCGAATGAAAAACTGTTTTTT. It translates to CASSQEATPNEKLFF.